This T cell receptor (beta chain) was profiled in a study of T cell responses to AZD1222 COVID-19 vaccine. Study results and caveats: Repertoires were collected only later (after the peak T cell response had occurred). White British ancestry dominated among donors, who included more females, and clonal diversity was possibly underestimated. A reported finding is that nearly half of spike-specific TCRs target unmutated variant regions.

Assay: immunoSEQ multiplex PCR; the TCRdb copy retains only in-frame clones and omits some. The data contain about 88,000 clones, roughly nine tenths of them seen just once; the ten biggest clones take up just under 5%. As for this clone: Its antigen is not identified.

Germline loops: CDR1 KGHSH, CDR2 LQKENI. V lost 2 bases, J lost 7 bases, and 14 bases lay in between. This CDR3 is built from 14 residues. Combined were second doses at about 4 or about 12 weeks. This chain connects TRBV18 to TRBJ1-1, with D possibly being TRBD1 (5 bases). The material was peripheral blood, obtained 28 days after the second AZD1222 dose. The receptor was derived from an adult who received the AZD1222 COVID-19 vaccine. The CDR3 spells CASSPMRGRVEAFF. Here the CDR3 DNA reads TGTGCCAGCTCACCAATGCGGGGCCGGGTTGAAGCTTTCTTT.